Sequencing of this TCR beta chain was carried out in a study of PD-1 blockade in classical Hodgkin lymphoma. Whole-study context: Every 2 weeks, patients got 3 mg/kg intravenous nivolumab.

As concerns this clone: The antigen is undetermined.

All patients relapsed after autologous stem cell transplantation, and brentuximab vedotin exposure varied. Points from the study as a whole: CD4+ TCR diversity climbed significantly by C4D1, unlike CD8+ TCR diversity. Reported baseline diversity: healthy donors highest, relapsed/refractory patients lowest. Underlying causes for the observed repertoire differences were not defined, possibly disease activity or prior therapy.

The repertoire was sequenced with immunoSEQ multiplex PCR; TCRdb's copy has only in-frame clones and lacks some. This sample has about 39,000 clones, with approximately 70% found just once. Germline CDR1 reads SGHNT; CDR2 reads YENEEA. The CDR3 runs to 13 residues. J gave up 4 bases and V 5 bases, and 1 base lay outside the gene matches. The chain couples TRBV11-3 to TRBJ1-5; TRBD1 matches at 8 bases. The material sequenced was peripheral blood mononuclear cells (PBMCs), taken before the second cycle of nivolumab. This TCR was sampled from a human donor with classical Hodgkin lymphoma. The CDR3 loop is CASSDRGNQPQHF. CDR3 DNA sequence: TGTGCCAGCAGCGACAGGGGAAATCAGCCCCAGCATTTT.